This T cell receptor (beta chain) was profiled in a study of beta chain features in type 1 diabetes (dated by TCRdb to the late 2010s). Notes on the research overall: No differences in mean age, gender distribution, total cell number or subset yield were found between patients and healthy donors. Across all samples, around 99 million sorted cells were examined, and cell number per subset correlated strongly with RNA yield. In the study, TCRB repertoires of sorted circulating CD4+ T cell subsets from recently diagnosed type 1 diabetes patients were compared with those of matched healthy donors. Regulatory and stem cell-like memory subsets were obtained from only 8 patients and roughly eight healthy donors, while naive and central memory subsets were obtained from all 30 or so donors.

At the junction V is shortened by 0 bases and J by 1 base, with 0 bases in between. In the germline V gene (reference sequence), CDR1 corresponds to SEHNR and CDR2 to FQNEAQ. Including the terminal cysteine and phenylalanine, the CDR3 comprises 13 residues. The read is trimmed to its CDR3 DNA, 39 bases read in frame from base 1. Findings and caveats that apply to the study as a whole: Patients with type 1 diabetes made fewer insertions and deleted more nucleotides at VDJ recombination sites, implying thymic rearrangement abnormalities. Naive, central memory and regulatory TCRB repertoires appeared to be more alike among patients than among healthy donors. Only small numbers of individuals were included in the HLA sub-analyses, which left unresolved whether HLA type had any influence on TCRB rearrangement. PCR might favor shorter templates, but patient and control samples were amplified and corrected together, so any skew would affect both groups equally. Type 1 diabetes patients showed a moderate but significant shortening of TCRB CDR3 length in all four CD4+ subsets. Because cDNA rather than genomic DNA was sequenced, highly expressing activated cells could have been over-represented, although no difference in activation and CD3 levels was found between groups.

The entire amount of isolated RNA was reverse transcribed using the High Capacity cDNA Reverse Transcription Kit, so the sequenced TCRB transcripts were expressed ones. Deep immunoSEQ sequencing was applied to naive, central memory and regulatory T cell samples, giving an average of about 3.4 million total reads per sample. After sorted cells were lysed in RLT buffer, RNA was extracted with DNase-treated RNeasy Micro or Mini kits, with the choice depending on cell number. To prevent cross-contamination, every cell subset was processed on its own, while patient and healthy donor samples were processed together. The immunoSEQ multiplex PCR was used to amplify TCRB sequences from cDNA, yielding 87-bp fragments that span the CDR3 region. The amplicons were sequenced using the Illumina HiSeq platform. Per the authors' processing: PCR bias was computationally corrected using synthetic template baselines, reads within Hamming distance 2 were collapsed, and singletons that could not be merged were discarded. By aligning reads against IMGT, V, D and J genes, CDR3 length, and insertions or deletions at six rearrangement sites were assigned. Within each subset, clonotype counts were normalized to sorted cell number, and only after that were true diversity and Gini coefficients computed with the tcR R package. The overlap coefficient, calculated on TCRB nucleotide sequences, was used to measure repertoire sharing. Out-of-frame TCRB sequences from naive cells were analyzed to stand in for the pre-selection repertoire. TCRdb provides this immuneACCESS table in a form limited to in-frame rearrangements. Some clones are lacking; in checked studies, under half of them reflect an unresolved V gene, and why the rest are absent is not known. Clone size and the V and J calls come from that table; the DNA yielded D and trimming. The sample table shows 600,000 to 700,000 clones, and around 12% are seen once. Roughly 0.11% of the sample goes to the ten largest clones.

Each donor gave one peripheral blood draw, averaging approximately 110 mL, which was collected into heparinised tubes. A BD FACSAria II and a panel including CD45RO, CCR7, CD25, CD127, CD95 and CD27 were used to sort naive, central memory, regulatory and stem cell-like memory CD4+ T cells. Purity was above 98% for every sorted population. PBMCs were separated immediately by Lymphoprep density gradient centrifugation and were stained directly, without being cultured. To minimize batch effects, samples were stained and sorted in pairs, one healthy donor with one patient per experiment. Turning to this clone: Its antigen is still unknown. Qualities for individual bases were not recorded, and no much larger clone is one base off.

Sequencing input: naive CD4+ T cells from blood. The sample's cell subset or site label is to be understood as: true naive CD4+ T cells. The sequence derives from a man aged 25 to 45 with type 1 diabetes. This sequence uses TRBV7-9 and TRBJ1-4, with the D gene uncertain. CDR3 protein: CASSLATNEKLFF. The nucleotides read TGTGCCAGCAGCTTAGCAACTAATGAAAAACTGTTTTTT. The variable domain in full, with residues beyond the CDR3 obtained from the reference TRBV7-9 and TRBJ1-4 genes, is DTGVSQNPRHKITKRGQNVTFRCDPISEHNRLYWYRQTLGQGPEFLTYFQNEAQLEKSRLLSDRFSAERPKGSFSTLEIQRTEQGDSAMYLCASSLATNEKLFFGSGTQLSVL.